In its sample, the clone carrying this T cell receptor (beta chain) was seen a few times. Antigen specificity is unknown. This sample is part of a study of T-cell memory formation after mild COVID-19. Study-level information: Largely, TCR clusters stayed within a single donor. Study-level points and caveats: CD4+ contracting clones were found mainly in CM and EM, and CD8+ ones in EMRA. Clones shrinking between day 15 and 85 showed a balanced CD4/CD8 split, and those that grew later tilted toward CD4+. Researchers could not confirm that second-wave clones peaking on day 37 targeted SARS-CoV-2.

Germline V gene lookup returns CDR1 MGHRA and CDR2 YSYEKL. The junction had 6 bases not matched to a gene; V was cut back by 3 bases and J by 5 bases. The CDR3 sequence is 15 residues long. TCRdb ran MiXCR on the 5' RACE reads and lists one entry per CDR3 protein. The sample lists approximately 290,000 distinct CDR3 sequences, 15% to 20% occurring once. The sequence came from a man aged 18-30 years who had mild COVID-19 (a few samples of this study predate the infection). Cell type and time point are not known. Sequencing was performed on PBMCs or a T cell subset sorted from them (not recorded which). The V gene is TRBV4-1, the J gene TRBJ1-4, with TRBD1 matching over 7 bases. CDR3 in amino acids: CASSQSGTVNEKLFF. CDR3 bases: TGCGCCAGCAGCCAGTCCGGGACAGTGAATGAAAAACTGTTTTTT.